This TCR beta chain was sequenced during a study of shared clonotypes between healthy human individuals. Study-level results: Sharing of clonotypes among donors was expected to vary with sequencing depth. It was the few donors that limited the genetic and exposure-history diversity represented.

Study donors comprised healthy, HIV-negative adults devoid of recent acute infection or vaccination. Germline CDR1 reads MNHEY; CDR2 reads SVGAGI. Unmatched junction bases numbered 6, after V lost 5 bases and J lost 4 bases. There are 14 residues in the CDR3. On this clone: Its antigen remains unknown.

Each subset's genomic DNA was shared equally among a number of immunoSEQ plates. Here immunoSEQ multiplex PCR was the method, and the copy in TCRdb shows in-frame clones only, minus some. The sample lists 450,000 to 550,000 clones, around 79% occurring once. Source material: PBMCs. This chain joins TRBV6-5 and TRBJ2-7; 9 bases agree with TRBD2. The origin of this receptor is a woman in her thirties or forties in good health. Some clones in this sample may be carry-over from other donors' samples. CDR3 DNA sequence: TGTGCCAGCAGTCCAGCGGGAGGACCGTACGAGCAGTACTTC. It is translated as CASSPAGGPYEQYF.